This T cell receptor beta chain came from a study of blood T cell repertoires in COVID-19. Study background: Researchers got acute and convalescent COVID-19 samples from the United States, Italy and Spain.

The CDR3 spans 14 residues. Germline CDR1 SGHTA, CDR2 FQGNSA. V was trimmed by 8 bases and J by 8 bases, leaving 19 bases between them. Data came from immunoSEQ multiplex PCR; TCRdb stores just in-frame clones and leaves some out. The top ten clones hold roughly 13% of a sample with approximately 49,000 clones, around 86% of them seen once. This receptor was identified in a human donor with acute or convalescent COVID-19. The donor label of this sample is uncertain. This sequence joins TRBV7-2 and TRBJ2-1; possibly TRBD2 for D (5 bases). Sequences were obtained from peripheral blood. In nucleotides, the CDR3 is TGTGCCAGCTTGGAGGCGGGTTTTTACGATGAGCAGTTCTTC. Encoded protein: CASLEAGFYDEQFF.